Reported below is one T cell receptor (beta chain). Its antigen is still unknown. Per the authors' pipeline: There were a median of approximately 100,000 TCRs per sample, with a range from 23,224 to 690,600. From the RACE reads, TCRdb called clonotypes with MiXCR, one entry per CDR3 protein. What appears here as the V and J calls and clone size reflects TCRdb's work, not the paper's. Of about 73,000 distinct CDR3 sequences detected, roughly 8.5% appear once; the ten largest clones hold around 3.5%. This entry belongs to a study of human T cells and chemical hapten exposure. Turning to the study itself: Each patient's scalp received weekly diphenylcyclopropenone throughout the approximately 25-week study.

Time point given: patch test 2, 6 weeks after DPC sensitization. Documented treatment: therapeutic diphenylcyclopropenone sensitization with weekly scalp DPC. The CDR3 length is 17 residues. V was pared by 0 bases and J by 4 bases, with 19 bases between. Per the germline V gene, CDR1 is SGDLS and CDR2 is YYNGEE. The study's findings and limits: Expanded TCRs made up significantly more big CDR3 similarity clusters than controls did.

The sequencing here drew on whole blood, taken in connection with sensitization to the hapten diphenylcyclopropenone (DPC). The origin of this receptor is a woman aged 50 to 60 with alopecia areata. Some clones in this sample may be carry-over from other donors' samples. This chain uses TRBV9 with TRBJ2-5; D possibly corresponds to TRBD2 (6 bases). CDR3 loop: CASSVEGGEAWGETQYF. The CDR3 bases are TGTGCCAGCAGCGTAGAAGGCGGGGAGGCCTGGGGAGAGACCCAGTACTTC.